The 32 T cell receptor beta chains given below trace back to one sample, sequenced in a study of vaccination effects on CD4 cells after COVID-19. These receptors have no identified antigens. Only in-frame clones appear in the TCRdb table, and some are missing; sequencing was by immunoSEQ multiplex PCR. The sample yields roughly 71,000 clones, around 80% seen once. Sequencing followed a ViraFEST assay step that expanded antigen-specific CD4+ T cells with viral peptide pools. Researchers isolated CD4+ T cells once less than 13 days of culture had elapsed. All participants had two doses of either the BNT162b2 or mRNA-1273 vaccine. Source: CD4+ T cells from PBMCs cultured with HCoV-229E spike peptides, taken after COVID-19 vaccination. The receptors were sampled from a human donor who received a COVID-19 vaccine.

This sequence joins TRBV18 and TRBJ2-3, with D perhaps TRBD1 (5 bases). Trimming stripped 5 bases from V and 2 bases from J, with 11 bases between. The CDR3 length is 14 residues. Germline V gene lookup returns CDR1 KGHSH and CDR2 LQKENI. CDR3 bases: TGTGCCAGCTCATTATCGACAGACACAGATACGCAGTATTTT. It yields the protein CASSLSTDTDTQYF.

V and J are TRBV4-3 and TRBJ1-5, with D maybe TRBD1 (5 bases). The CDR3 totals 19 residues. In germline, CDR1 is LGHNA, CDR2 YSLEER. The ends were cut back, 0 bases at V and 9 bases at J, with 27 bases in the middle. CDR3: CASSQDFGTSAGASRPQHF. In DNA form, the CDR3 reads TGCGCCAGCAGCCAAGATTTTGGGACCTCGGCAGGAGCTAGTCGGCCCCAGCATTTT.

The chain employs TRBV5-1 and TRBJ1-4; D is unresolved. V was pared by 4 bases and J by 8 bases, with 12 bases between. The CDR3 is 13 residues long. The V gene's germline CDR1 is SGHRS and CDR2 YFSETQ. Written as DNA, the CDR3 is TGCGCCAGCAGCCGGACGTTCTTAGAAAAACTGTTTTTT. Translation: CASSRTFLEKLFF. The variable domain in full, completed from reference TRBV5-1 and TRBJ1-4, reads KAGVTQTPRYLIKTRGQQVTLSCSPISGHRSVSWYQQTPGQGLQFLFEYFSETQRNKGNFPGRFSGRQFSNSRSEMNVSTLELGDSALYLCASSRTFLEKLFFGSGTQLSVL.

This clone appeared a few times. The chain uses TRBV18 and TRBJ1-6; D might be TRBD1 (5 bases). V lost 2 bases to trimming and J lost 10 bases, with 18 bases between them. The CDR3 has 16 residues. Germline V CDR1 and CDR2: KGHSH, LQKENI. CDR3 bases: TGTGCCAGCTCACCAGCCCAGTTAGGGGACCCATCACCCCTCCACTTT. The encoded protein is CASSPAQLGDPSPLHF. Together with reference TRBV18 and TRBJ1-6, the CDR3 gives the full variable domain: NAGVMQNPRHLVRRRGQEARLRCSPMKGHSHVYWYRQLPEEGLKFMVYLQKENIIDESGMPKERFSAEFPKEGPSILRIQQVVRGDSAAYFCASSPAQLGDPSPLHFGNGTRLTVT.

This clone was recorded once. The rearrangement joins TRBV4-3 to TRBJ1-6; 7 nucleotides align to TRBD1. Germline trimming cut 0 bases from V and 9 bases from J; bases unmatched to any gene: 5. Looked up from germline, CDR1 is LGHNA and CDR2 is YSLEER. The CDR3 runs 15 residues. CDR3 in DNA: TGCGCCAGCAGCCAAGAAGACAGGGAAGCTTCACCCCTCCACTTT. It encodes CASSQEDREASPLHF.

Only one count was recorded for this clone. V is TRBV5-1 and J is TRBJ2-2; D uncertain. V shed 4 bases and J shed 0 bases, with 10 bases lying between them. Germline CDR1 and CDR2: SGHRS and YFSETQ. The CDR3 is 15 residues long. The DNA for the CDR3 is TGCGCCAGCAGCGGAAGGACCACGAACACCGGGGAGCTGTTTTTT. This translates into CASSGRTTNTGELFF. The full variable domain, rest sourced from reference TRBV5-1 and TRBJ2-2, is KAGVTQTPRYLIKTRGQQVTLSCSPISGHRSVSWYQQTPGQGLQFLFEYFSETQRNKGNFPGRFSGRQFSNSRSEMNVSTLELGDSALYLCASSGRTTNTGELFFGEGSRLTVL.

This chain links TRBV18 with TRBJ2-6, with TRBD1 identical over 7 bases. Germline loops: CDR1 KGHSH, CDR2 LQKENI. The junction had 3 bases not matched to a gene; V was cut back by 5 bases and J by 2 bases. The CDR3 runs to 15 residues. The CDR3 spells CASSYDRAGANVLTF. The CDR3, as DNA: TGTGCCAGCTCATACGACAGGGCTGGGGCCAACGTCCTGACTTTC.

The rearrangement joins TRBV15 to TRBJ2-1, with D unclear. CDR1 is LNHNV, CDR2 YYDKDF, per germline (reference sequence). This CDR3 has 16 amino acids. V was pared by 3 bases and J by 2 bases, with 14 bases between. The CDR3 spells CATSSPSTYPYNEQFF. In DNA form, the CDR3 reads TGTGCCACCAGCAGCCCGAGCACTTATCCCTACAATGAGCAGTTCTTC.

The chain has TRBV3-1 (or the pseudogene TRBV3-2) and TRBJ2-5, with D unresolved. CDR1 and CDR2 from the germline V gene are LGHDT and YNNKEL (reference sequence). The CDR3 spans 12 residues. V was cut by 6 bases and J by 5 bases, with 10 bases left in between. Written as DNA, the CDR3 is TGTGCCAGCAGTCGCCTGGGTGAGACCCAGTACTTC. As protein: CASSRLGETQYF.

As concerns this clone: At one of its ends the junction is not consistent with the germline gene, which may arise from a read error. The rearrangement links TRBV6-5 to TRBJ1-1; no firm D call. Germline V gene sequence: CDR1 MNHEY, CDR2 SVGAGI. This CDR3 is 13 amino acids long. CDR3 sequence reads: CASRADTNAEAFF. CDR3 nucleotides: TGTGCCAGCCGGGCTGATACGAACGCTGAAGCTTTCTTT.

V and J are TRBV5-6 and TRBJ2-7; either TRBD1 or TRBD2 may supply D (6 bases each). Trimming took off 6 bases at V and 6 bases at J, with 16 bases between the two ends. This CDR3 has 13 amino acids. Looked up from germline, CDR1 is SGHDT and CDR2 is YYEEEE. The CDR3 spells CASNTWGALEQYV. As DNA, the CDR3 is TGTGCCAGCAACACATGGGGGGCCCTCGAGCAGTACGTC.

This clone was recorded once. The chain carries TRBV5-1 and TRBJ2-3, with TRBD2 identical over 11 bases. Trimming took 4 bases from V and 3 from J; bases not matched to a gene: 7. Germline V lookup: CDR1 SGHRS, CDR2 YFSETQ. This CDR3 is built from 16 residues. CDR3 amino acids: CASSPQLAGVTDTQYF. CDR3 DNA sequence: TGCGCCAGCAGCCCCCAACTAGCGGGGGTAACAGATACGCAGTATTTT.

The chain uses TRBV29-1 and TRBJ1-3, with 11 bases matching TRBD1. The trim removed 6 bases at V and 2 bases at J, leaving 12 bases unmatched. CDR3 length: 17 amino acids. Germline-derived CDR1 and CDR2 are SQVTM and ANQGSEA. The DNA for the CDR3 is TGCAGCGTCGGGGGGGGCAGGGACAGGGGGGCTGGAAACACCATATATTTT. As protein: CSVGGGRDRGAGNTIYF.

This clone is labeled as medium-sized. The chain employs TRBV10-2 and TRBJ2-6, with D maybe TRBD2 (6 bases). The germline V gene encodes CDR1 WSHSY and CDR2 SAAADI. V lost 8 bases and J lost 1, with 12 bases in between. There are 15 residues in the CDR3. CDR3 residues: CASALGLSGANVLTF. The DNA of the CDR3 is TGCGCCAGCGCCTTAGGACTATCTGGGGCCAACGTCCTGACTTTC.

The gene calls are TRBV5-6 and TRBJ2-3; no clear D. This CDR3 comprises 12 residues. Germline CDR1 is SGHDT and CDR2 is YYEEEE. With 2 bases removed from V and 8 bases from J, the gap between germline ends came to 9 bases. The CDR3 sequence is CASSLRTGTQYF. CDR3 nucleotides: TGTGCCAGCAGCTTACGAACGGGTACGCAGTATTTT.

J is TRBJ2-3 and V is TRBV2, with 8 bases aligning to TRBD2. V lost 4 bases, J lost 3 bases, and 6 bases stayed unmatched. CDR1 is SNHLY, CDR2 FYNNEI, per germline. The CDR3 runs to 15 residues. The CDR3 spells CASSGAGAGTDTQYF. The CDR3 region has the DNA TGTGCCAGCAGTGGAGCGGGGGCGGGAACAGATACGCAGTATTTT.

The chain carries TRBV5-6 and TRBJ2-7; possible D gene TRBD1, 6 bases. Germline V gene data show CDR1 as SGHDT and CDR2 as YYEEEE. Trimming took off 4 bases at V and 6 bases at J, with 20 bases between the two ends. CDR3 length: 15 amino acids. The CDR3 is CASSPNPSTGAEQYV. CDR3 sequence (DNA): TGTGCCAGCAGCCCCAACCCGTCGACAGGAGCCGAGCAGTACGTC.

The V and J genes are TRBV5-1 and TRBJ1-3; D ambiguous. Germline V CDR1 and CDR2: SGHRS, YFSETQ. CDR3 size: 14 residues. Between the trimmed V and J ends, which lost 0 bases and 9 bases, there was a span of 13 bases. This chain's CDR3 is CASSLDKPAGTIYF. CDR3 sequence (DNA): TGCGCCAGCAGCTTGGACAAGCCCGCAGGCACCATATATTTT.

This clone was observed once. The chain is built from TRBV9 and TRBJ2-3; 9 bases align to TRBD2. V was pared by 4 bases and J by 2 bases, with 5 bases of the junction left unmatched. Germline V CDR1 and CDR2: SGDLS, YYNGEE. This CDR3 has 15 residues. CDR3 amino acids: CASSPRGGFTDTQYF. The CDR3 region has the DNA TGTGCCAGCAGCCCGCGGGGGGGGTTCACAGATACGCAGTATTTT. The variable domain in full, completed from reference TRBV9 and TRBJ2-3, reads DSGVTQTPKHLITATGQRVTLRCSPRSGDLSVYWYQQSLDQGLQFLIQYYNGEERAKGNILERFSAQQFPDLHSELNLSSLELGDSALYFCASSPRGGFTDTQYFGPGTRLTVL.

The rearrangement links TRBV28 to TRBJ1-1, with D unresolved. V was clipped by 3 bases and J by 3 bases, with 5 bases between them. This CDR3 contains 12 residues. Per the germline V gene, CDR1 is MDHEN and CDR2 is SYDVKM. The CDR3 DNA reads TGTGCCAGCAGTTTTCGGCACACTGAAGCTTTCTTT. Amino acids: CASSFRHTEAFF.

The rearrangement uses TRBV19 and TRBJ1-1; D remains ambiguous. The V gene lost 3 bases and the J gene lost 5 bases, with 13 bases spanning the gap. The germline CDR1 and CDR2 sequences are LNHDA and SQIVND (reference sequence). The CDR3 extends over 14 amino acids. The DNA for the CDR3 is TGTGCCAGTAGTATTACGGACGCTGGGACTGAAGCTTTCTTT. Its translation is CASSITDAGTEAFF.

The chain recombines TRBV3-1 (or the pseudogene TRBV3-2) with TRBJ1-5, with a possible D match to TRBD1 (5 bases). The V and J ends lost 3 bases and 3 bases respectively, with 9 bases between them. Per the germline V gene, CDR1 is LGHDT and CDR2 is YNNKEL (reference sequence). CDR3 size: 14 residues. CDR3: CASSHSRDNQPQHF. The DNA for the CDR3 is TGTGCCAGCAGCCACAGCAGGGACAATCAGCCCCAGCATTTT.

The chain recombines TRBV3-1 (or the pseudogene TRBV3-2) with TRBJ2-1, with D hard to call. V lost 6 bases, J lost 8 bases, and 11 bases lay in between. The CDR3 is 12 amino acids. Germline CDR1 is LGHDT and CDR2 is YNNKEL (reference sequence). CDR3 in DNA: TGTGCCAGCAGTCGTTTCGGGCATGAGCAGTTCTTC. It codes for CASSRFGHEQFF.

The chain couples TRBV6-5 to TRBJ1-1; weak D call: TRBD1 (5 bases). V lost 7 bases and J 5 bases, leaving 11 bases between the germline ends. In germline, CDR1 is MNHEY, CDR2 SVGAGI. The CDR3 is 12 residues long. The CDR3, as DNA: TGTGCCAGCAAGACAGATAAAACTGAAGCTTTCTTT. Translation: CASKTDKTEAFF.

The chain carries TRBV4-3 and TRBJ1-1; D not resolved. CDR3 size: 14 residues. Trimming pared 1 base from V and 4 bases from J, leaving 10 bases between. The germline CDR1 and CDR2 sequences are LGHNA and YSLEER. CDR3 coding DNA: TGCGCCAGCAGCCAAGGGTGGCGGGGCACTGAAGCTTTCTTT. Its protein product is CASSQGWRGTEAFF.

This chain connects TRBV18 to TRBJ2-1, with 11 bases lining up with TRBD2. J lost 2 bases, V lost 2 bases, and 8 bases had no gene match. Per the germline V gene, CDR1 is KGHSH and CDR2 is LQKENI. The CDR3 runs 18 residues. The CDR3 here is CASSPASGGSPPYNEQFF. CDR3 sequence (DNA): TGTGCCAGCTCACCAGCTAGCGGGGGGTCCCCCCCCTACAATGAGCAGTTCTTC.

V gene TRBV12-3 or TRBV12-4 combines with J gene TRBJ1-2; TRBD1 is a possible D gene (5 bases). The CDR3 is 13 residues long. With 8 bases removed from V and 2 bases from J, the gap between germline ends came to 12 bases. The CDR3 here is CASGWGPNYGYTF. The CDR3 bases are TGTGCCAGCGGATGGGGACCCAACTATGGCTACACCTTC.

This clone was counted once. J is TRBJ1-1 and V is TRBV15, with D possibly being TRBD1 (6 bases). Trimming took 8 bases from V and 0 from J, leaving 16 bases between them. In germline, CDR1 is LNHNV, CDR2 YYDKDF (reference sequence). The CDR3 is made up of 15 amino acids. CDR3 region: CATCPGGPLNTEAFF. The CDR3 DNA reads TGTGCCACCTGCCCGGGGGGGCCCCTGAACACTGAAGCTTTCTTT.

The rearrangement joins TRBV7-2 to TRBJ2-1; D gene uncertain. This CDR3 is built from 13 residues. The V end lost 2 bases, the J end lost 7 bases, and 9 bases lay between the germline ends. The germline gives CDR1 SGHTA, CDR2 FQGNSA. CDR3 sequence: CASSLKSWNEQFF. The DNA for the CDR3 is TGTGCCAGCAGCTTAAAGTCCTGGAATGAGCAGTTCTTC.

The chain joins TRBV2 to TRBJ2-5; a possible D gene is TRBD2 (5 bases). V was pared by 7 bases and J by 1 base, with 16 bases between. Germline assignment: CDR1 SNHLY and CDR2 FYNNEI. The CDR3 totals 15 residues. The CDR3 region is CASKVAGSRQETQYF. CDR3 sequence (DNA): TGTGCCAGCAAGGTTGCGGGCAGCCGCCAAGAGACCCAGTACTTC.

CDR3 region: CASSFDNTGELFF. The CDR3, as DNA: TGCGCCAGCAGCTTTGACAACACCGGGGAGCTGTTTTTT. V and J are TRBV5-1 and TRBJ2-2; D gene ambiguous. Trimming pared 2 bases from V and 2 bases from J, leaving 4 bases between. The germline gives CDR1 SGHRS, CDR2 YFSETQ. This CDR3 is 13 amino acids long. The full variable domain, its missing parts supplied by reference TRBV5-1 and TRBJ2-2, is KAGVTQTPRYLIKTRGQQVTLSCSPISGHRSVSWYQQTPGQGLQFLFEYFSETQRNKGNFPGRFSGRQFSNSRSEMNVSTLELGDSALYLCASSFDNTGELFFGEGSRLTVL.

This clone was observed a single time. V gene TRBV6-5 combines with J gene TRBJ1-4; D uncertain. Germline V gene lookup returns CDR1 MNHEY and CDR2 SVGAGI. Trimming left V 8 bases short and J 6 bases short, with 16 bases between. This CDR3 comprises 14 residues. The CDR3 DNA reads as TGTGCCAGCGGACGGCGCTCCGGGGATGAAAAACTGTTTTTT. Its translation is CASGRRSGDEKLFF.